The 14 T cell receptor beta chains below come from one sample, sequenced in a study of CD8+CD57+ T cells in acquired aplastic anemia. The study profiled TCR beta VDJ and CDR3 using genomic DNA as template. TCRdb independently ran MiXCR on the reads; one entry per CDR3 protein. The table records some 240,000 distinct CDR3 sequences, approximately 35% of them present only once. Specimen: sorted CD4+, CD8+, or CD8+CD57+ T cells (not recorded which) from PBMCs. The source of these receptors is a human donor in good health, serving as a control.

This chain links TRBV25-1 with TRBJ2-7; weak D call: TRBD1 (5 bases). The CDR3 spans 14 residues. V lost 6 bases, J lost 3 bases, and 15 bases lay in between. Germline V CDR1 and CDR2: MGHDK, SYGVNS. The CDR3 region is CASRRDSVDYEQYF. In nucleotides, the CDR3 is TGTGCCAGCAGGCGAGACAGTGTCGACTACGAGCAGTACTTC.

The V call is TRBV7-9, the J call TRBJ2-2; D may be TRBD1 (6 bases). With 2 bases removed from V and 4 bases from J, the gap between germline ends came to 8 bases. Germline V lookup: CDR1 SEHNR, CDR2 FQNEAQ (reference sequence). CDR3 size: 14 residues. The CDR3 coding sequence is TGTGCCAGCAGCTTATACAGGGCCACCGGGGAGCTGTTTTTT. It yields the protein CASSLYRATGELFF.

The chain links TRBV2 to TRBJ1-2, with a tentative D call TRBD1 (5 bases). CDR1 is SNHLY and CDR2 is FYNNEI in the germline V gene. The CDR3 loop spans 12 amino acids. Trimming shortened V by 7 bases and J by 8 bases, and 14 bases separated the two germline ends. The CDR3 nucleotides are TGTGCCAGCATTGGGGGGTGGTCGGGCTACACCTTC. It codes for CASIGGWSGYTF.

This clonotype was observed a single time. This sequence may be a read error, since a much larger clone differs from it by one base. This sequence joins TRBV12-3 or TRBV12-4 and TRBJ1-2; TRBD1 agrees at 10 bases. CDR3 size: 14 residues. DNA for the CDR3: TGTGCCGGCAGTAGACAGGGGGCAGGCTATGGCTACACCTTC. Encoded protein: CAGSRQGAGYGYTF.

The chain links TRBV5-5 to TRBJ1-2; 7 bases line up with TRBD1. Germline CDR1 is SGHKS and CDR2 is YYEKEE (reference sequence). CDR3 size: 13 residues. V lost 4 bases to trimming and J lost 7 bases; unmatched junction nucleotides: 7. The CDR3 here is CASSRDRSLGYTF. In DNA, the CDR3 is TGTGCCAGCAGCCGGGACAGAAGCCTTGGCTACACCTTC.

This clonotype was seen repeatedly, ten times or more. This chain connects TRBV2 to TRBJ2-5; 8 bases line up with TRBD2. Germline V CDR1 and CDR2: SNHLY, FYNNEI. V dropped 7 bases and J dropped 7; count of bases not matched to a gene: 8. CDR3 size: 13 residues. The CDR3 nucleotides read TGTGCCAGCAATGTAGCGGGAATGGGGACCCAGTACTTC. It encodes CASNVAGMGTQYF.

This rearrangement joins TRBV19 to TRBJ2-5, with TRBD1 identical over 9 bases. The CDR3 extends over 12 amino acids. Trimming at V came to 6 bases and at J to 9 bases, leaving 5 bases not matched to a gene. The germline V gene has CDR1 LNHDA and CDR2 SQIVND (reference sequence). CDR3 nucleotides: TGTGCCAGTAGAGTAGACAGGGGGGCCCAGTACTTC. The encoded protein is CASRVDRGAQYF.

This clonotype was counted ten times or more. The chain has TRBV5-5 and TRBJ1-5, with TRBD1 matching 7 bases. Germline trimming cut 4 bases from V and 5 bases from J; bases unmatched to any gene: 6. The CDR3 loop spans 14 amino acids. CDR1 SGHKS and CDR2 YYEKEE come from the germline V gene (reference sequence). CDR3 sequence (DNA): TGTGCCAGCAGCGAACAGGGGTCAGATCAGCCCCAGCATTTT. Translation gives CASSEQGSDQPQHF.

CDR3 amino acids: CASSPLGGASAYEQYF. CDR3 coding DNA: TGTGCCAGCAGCCCCCTCGGGGGGGCGTCCGCCTACGAGCAGTACTTC. V and J are TRBV11-2 and TRBJ2-7, with 8 bases identical to TRBD2. Germline-derived CDR1 and CDR2 are SGHAT and FQNNGV. The ends lost 5 bases at V and 2 bases at J; junction bases unmatched: 11. The CDR3 has 16 residues.

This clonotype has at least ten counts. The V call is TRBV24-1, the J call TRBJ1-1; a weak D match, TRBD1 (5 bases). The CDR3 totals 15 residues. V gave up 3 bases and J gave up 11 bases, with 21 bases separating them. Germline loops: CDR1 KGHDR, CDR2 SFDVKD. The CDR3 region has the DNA TGTGCCACCAGTGATCCACGGGGGGGGGGAGATCGCGCTTTCTTT. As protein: CATSDPRGGGDRAFF.

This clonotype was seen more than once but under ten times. The CDR3 DNA reads as TGTGCCAGCTCACCAAGGACAGGGGCCGCAAATCAGCCCCAGCATTTT. Its protein product is CASSPRTGAANQPQHF. The V call is TRBV2, the J call TRBJ1-5, with TRBD1 matching over 9 bases. Germline CDR1 SNHLY, CDR2 FYNNEI. This CDR3 contains 16 residues. J gave up 4 bases and V 8 bases, and 12 bases lay outside the gene matches.

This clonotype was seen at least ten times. The CDR3 is CASSLPGTNYGYTF. The CDR3 DNA reads as TGCGCCAGCAGCTTGCCAGGGACTAACTATGGCTACACCTTC. The chain employs TRBV5-1 and TRBJ1-2; possible D gene TRBD1, 5 bases. Trimming stripped 1 base from V and 0 bases from J, with 7 bases between. Germline V gene data show CDR1 as SGHRS and CDR2 as YFSETQ. The CDR3 length is 14 residues.

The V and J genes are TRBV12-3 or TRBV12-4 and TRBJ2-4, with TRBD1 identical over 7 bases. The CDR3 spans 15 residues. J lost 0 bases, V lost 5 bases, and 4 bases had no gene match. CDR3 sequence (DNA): TGTGCCAGCAGTACCGACAGGGAAGCCAAAAACATTCAGTACTTC. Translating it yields CASSTDREAKNIQYF.

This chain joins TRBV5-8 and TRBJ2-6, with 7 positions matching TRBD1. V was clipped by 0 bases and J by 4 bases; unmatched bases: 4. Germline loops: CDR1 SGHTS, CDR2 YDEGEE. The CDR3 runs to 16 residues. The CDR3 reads CASSLVLGGGANVLTF. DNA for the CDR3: TGTGCCAGCAGCTTGGTGTTAGGGGGCGGGGCCAACGTCCTGACTTTC.